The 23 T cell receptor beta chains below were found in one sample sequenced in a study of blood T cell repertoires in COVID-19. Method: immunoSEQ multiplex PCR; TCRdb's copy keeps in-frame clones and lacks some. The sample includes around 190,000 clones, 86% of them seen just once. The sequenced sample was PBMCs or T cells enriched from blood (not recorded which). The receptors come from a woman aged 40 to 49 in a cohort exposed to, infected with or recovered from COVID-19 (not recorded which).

The CDR3 region has the DNA TGTGCCAGCAGCCAGACAGGGGGACGCAACTATGGCTACACCTTC. This sequence encodes CASSQTGGRNYGYTF. The V gene is TRBV6-2 or TRBV6-3, the J gene TRBJ1-2; 9 nucleotides line up with TRBD1. This CDR3 comprises 15 residues. Per germline, CDR1 MNHEY and CDR2 SVGEGT. Trimming at V came to 6 bases and at J to 2 bases, leaving 7 bases not matched to a gene.

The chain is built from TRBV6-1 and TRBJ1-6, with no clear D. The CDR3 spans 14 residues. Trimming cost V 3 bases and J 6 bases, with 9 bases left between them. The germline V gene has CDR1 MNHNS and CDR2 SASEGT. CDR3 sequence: CASSEWGANSPLHF. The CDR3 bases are TGTGCCAGCAGTGAGTGGGGAGCTAATTCACCCCTCCACTTT.

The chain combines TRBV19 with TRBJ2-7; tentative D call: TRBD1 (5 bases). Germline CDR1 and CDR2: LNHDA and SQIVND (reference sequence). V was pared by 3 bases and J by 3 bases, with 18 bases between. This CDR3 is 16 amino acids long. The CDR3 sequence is CASSIPPSRANYEQYF. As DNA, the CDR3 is TGTGCCAGTAGTATCCCCCCCTCCAGGGCGAACTACGAGCAGTACTTC.

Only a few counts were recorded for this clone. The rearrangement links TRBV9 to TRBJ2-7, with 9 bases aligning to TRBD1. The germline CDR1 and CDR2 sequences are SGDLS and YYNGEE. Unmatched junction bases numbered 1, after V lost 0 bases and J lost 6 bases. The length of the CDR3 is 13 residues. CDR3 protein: CASSVETGGEQYF. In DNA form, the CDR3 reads TGTGCCAGCAGCGTAGAGACAGGGGGCGAGCAGTACTTC. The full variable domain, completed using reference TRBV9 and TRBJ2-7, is DSGVTQTPKHLITATGQRVTLRCSPRSGDLSVYWYQQSLDQGLQFLIQYYNGEERAKGNILERFSAQQFPDLHSELNLSSLELGDSALYFCASSVETGGEQYFGPGTRLTVT.

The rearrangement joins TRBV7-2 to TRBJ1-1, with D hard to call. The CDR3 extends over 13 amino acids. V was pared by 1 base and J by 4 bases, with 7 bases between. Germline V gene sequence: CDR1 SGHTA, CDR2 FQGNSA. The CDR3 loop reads CASSLVGVTEAFF. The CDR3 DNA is TGTGCCAGCAGCTTAGTGGGAGTCACTGAAGCTTTCTTT.

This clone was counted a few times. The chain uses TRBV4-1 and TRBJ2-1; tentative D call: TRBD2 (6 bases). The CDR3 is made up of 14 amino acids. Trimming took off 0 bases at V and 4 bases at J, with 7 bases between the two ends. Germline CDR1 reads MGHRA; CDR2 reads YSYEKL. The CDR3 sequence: CASSQEGTYNEQFF. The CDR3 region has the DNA TGCGCCAGCAGCCAAGAGGGGACTTACAATGAGCAGTTCTTC.

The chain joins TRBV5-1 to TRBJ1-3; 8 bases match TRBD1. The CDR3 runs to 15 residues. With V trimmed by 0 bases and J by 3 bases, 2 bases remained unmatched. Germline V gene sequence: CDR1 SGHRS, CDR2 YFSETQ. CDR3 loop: CASSLETGVGNTIYF. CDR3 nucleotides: TGCGCCAGCAGCTTGGAGACAGGGGTTGGAAACACCATATATTTT.

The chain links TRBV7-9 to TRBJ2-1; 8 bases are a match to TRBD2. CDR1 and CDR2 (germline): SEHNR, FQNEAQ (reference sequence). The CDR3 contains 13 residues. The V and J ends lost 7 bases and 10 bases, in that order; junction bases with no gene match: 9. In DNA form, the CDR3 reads TGTGCCAGCATAGTACTCGGGGGGGTCGAGCAGTTCTTC. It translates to CASIVLGGVEQFF.

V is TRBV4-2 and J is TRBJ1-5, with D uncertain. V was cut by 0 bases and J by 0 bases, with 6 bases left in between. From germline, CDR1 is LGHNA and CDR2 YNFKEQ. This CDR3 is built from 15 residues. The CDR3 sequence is CASSQEAASNQPQHF. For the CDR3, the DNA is TGTGCCAGCAGCCAAGAAGCCGCTAGCAATCAGCCCCAGCATTTT.

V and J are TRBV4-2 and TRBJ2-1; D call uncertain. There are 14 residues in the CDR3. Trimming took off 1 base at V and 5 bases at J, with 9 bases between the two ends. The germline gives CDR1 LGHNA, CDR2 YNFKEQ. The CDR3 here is CASSQVGIHNEQFF. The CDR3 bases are TGTGCCAGCAGCCAAGTGGGCATTCACAATGAGCAGTTCTTC.

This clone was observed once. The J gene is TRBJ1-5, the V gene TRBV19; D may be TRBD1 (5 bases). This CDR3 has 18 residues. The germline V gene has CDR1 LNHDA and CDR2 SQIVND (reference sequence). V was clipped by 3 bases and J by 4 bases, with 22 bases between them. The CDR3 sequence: CASSMWLAGPTPNQPQHF. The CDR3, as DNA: TGTGCCAGTAGTATGTGGTTGGCAGGGCCTACCCCGAATCAGCCCCAGCATTTT.

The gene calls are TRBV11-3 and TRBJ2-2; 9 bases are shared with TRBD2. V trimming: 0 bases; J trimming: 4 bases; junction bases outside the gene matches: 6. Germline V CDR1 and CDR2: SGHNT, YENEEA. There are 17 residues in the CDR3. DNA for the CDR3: TGTGCCAGCAGCTTAGAGTTTCAGCGGGAGGTCACCGGGGAGCTGTTTTTT. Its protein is CASSLEFQREVTGELFF.

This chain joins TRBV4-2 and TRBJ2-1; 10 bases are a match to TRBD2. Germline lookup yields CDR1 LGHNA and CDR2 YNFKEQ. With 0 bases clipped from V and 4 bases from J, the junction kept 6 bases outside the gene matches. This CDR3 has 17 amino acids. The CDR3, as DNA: TGTGCCAGCAGCCAAGAAGAGCGGGGGGGCCTTTACAATGAGCAGTTCTTC. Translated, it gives CASSQEERGGLYNEQFF.

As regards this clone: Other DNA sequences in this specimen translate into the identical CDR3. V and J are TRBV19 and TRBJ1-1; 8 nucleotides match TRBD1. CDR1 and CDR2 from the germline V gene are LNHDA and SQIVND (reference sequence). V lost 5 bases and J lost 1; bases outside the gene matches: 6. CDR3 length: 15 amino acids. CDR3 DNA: TGTGCCAGTAGTCGAACAGGACAGGGGAACACTGAAGCTTTCTTT. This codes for CASSRTGQGNTEAFF.

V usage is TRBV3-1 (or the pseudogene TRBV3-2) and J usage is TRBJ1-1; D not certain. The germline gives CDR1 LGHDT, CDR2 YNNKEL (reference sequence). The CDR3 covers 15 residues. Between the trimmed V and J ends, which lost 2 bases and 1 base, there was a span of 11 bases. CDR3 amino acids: CASSQLLTPNTEAFF. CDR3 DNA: TGTGCCAGCAGCCAACTCCTTACACCGAACACTGAAGCTTTCTTT.

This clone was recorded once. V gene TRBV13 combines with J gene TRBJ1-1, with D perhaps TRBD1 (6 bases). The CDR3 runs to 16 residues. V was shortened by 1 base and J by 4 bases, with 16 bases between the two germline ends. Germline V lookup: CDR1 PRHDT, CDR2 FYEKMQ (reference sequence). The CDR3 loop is CASSLVRGIQGTEAFF. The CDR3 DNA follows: TGTGCCAGCAGCTTAGTAAGGGGGATCCAGGGCACTGAAGCTTTCTTT.

The chain's CDR3 is CASSLPRAGGEQYF. CDR3 sequence (DNA): TGTGCCAGCAGCTTGCCGCGGGCAGGTGGCGAGCAGTACTTC. This rearrangement joins TRBV5-6 to TRBJ2-7, with D possibly matching TRBD2 (5 bases). Germline assignment: CDR1 SGHDT and CDR2 YYEEEE. CDR3 length equals 14 residues. Trimming pared 1 base from V and 6 bases from J, leaving 14 bases between.

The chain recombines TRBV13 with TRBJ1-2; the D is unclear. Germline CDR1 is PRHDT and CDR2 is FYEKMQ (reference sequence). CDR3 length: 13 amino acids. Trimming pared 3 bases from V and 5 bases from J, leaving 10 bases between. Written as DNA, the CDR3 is TGTGCCAGCAGCTTTACTTCGGGTTATGGCTACACCTTC. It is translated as CASSFTSGYGYTF. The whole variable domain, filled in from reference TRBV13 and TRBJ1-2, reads AAGVIQSPRHLIKEKRETATLKCYPIPRHDTVYWYQQGPGQDPQFLISFYEKMQSDKGSIPDRFSAQQFSDYHSELNMSSLELGDSALYFCASSFTSGYGYTFGSGTRLTVV.

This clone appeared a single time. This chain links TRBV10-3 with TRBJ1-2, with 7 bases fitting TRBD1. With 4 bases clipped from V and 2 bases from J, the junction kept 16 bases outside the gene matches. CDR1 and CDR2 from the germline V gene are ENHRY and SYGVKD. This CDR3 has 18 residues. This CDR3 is CAISGPRVTGRPNYGYTF. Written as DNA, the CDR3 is TGTGCCATCAGTGGCCCACGGGTGACAGGGAGACCCAACTATGGCTACACCTTC.

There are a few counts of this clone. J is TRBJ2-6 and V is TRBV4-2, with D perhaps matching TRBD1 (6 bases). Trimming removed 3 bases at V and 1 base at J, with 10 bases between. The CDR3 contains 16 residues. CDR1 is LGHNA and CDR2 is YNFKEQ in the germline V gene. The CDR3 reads CASSHQDRSGANVLTF. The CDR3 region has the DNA TGTGCCAGCAGCCACCAGGACAGATCTGGGGCCAACGTCCTGACTTTC.

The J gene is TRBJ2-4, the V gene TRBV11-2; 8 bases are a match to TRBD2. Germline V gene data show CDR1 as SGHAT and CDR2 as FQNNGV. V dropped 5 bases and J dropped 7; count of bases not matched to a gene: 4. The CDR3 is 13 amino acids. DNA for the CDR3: TGTGCCAGCAGCGGCGGGGGGAGGAACATTCAGTACTTC. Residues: CASSGGGRNIQYF.

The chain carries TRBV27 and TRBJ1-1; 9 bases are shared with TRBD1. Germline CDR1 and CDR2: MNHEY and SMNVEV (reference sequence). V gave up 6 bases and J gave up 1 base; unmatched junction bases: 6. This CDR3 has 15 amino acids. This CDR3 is CASSLDRGSNTEAFF. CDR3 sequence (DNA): TGTGCCAGCAGCTTAGACAGGGGGTCGAACACTGAAGCTTTCTTT.

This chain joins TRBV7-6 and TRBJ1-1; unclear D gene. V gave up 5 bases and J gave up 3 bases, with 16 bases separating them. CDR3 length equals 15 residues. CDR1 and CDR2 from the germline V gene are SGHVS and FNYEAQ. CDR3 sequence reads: CASSGPEGGDTEAFF. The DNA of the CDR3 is TGTGCCAGCAGCGGACCGGAGGGAGGCGACACTGAAGCTTTCTTT.